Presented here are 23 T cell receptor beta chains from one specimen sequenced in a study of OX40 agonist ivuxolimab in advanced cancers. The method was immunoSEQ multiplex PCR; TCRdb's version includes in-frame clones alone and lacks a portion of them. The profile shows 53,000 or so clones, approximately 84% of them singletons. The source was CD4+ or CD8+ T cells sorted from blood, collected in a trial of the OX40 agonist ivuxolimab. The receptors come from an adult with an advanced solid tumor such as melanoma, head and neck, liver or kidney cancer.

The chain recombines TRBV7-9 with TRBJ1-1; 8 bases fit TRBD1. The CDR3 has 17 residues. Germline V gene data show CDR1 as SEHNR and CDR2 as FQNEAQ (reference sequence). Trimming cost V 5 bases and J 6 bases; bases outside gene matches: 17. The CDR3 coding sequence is TGTGCCAGCAGCCCGACCGGCCTGGACAGGGTGTTCGCTGAAGCTTTCTTT. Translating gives CASSPTGLDRVFAEAFF.

The CDR3 sequence: CASSLGRTLENTIYF. The CDR3 DNA follows: TGTGCCAGCAGCTTAGGGCGGACCCTGGAAAACACCATATATTTT. This sequence joins TRBV5-6 and TRBJ1-3; D is undetermined. Germline lookup yields CDR1 SGHDT and CDR2 YYEEEE. Trimming removed 2 bases at V and 6 bases at J, with 15 bases between. The CDR3 sequence is 15 residues long.

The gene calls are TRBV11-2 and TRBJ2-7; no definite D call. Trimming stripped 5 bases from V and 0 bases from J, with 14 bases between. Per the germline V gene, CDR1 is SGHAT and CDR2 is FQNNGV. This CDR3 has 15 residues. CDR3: CASSRTDASSYEQYF. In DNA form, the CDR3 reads TGTGCCAGCAGCCGGACGGACGCCTCCTCCTACGAGCAGTACTTC. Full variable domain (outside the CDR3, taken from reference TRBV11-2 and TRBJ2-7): EAGVAQSPRYKIIEKRQSVAFWCNPISGHATLYWYQQILGQGPKLLIQFQNNGVVDDSQLPKDRFSAERLKGVDSTLKIQPAKLEDSAVYLCASSRTDASSYEQYFGPGTRLTVT.

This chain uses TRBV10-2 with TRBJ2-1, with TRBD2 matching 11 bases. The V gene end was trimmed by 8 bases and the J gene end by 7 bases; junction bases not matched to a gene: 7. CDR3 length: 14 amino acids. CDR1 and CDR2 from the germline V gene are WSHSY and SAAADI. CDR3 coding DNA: TGCGCCAGCGTAGAGACTAGCGGGAAAAATGAGCAGTTCTTC. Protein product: CASVETSGKNEQFF.

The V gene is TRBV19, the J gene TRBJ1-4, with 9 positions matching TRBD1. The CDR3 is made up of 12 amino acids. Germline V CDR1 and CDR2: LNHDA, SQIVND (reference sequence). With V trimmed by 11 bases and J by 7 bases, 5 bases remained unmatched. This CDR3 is CAAGTGPEKLFF. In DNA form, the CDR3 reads TGTGCCGCCGGGACAGGGCCTGAAAAACTGTTTTTT.

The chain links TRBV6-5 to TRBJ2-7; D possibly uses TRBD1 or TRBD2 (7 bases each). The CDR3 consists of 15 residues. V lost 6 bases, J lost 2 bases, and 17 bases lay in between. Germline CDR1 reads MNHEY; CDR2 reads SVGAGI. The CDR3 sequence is CASSRSGGTAYEQYF. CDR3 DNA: TGTGCCAGCAGCCGCTCCGGGGGGACAGCCTACGAGCAGTACTTC.

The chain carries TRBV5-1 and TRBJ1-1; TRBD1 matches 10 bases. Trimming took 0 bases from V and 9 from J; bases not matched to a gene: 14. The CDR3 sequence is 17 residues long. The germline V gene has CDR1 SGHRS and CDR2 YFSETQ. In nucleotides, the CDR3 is TGCGCCAGCAGCTTGGGCGCCGGGACAGGGGCCGCCGGGAAAGCTTTCTTT. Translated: CASSLGAGTGAAGKAFF.

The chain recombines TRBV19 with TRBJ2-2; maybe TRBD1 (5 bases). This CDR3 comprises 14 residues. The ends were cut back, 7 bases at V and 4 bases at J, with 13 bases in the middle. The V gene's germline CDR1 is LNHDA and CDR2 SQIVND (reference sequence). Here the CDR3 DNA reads TGTGCCAGTAAGGGGCTTCGAAGCACCGGGGAGCTGTTTTTT. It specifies CASKGLRSTGELFF.

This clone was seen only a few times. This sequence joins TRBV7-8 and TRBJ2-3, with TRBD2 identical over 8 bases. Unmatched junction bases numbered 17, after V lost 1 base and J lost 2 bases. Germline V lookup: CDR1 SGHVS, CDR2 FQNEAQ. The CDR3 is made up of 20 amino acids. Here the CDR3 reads CASSLEVPAGAISYTDTQYF. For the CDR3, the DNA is TGTGCCAGCAGCTTAGAGGTCCCAGCGGGAGCGATTTCTTACACAGATACGCAGTATTTT.

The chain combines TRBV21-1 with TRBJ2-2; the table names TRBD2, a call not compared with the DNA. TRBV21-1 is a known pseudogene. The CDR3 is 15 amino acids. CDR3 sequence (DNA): TGTGCCAGCAGCAAATTAGCGGTAAACACCGGGGAGCTGTTTTTT. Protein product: CASSKLAVNTGELFF.

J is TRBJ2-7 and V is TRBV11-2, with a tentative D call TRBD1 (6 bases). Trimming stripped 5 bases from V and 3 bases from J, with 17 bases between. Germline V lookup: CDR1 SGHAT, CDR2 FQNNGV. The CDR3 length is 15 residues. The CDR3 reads CASSNTGTHSYEQYF. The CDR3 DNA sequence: TGTGCCAGCAGCAATACCGGGACACATAGCTACGAGCAGTACTTC. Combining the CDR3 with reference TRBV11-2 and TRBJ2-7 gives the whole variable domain EAGVAQSPRYKIIEKRQSVAFWCNPISGHATLYWYQQILGQGPKLLIQFQNNGVVDDSQLPKDRFSAERLKGVDSTLKIQPAKLEDSAVYLCASSNTGTHSYEQYFGPGTRLTVT.

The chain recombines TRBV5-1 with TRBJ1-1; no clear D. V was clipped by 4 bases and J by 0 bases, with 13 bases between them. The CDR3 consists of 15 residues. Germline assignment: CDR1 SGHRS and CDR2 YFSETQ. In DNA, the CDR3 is TGCGCCAGCAGCCTTTCCGGAAACATGAACACTGAAGCTTTCTTT. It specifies CASSLSGNMNTEAFF.

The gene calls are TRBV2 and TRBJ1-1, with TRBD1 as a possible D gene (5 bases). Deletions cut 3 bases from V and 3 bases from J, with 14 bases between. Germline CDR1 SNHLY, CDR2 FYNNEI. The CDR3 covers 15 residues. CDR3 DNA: TGTGCCAGCAGTGAGGCAGGGTTCCCCTACACTGAAGCTTTCTTT. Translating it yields CASSEAGFPYTEAFF.

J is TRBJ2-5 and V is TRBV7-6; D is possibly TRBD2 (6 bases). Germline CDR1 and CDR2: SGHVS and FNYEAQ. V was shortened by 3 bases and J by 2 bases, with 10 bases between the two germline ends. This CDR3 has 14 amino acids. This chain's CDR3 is CASSLGLLQETQYF. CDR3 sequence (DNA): TGTGCCAGCAGCTTGGGACTCTTACAAGAGACCCAGTACTTC. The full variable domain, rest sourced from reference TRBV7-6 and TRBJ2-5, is GAGVSQSPRYKVTKRGQDVALRCDPISGHVSLYWYRQALGQGPEFLTYFNYEAQQDKSGLPNDRFSAERPEGSISTLTIQRTEQRDSAMYRCASSLGLLQETQYFGPGTRLLVL.

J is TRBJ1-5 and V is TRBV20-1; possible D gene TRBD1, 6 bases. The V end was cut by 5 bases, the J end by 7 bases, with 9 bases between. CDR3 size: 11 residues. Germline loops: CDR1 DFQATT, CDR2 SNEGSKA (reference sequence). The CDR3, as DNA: TGCAGTGCTGGGGGGGCCCAGCCCCAGCATTTT. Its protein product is CSAGGAQPQHF.

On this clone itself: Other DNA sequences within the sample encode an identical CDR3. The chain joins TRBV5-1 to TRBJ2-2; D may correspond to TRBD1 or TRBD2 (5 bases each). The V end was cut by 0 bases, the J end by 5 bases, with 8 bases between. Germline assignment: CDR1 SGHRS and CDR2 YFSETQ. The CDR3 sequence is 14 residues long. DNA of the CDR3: TGCGCCAGCAGCTTGGCTGGGGGAACCGGGGAGCTGTTTTTT. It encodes CASSLAGGTGELFF.

CDR3 sequence: CASSLRTGLSYEQYF. The CDR3 DNA reads as TGCGCCAGCAGCCTCCGGACAGGGCTCTCCTACGAGCAGTACTTC. The V gene is TRBV5-1, the J gene TRBJ2-7; 8 nucleotides align to TRBD1. This CDR3 has 15 residues. Germline V gives CDR1 SGHRS, CDR2 YFSETQ. The V gene end was trimmed by 4 bases and the J gene end by 0 bases; junction bases not matched to a gene: 6.

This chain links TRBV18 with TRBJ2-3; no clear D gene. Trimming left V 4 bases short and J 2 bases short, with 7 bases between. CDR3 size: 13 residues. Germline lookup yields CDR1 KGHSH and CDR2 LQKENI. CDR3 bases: TGTGCCAGCTCACAGAGGTTCACAGATACGCAGTATTTT. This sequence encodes CASSQRFTDTQYF.

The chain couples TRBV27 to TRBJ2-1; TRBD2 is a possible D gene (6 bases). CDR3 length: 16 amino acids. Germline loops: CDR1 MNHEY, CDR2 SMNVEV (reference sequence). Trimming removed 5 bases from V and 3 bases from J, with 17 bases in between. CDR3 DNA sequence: TGTGCCAGCAGTACTACTCCGGGACTCCTCTACAATGAGCAGTTCTTC. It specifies CASSTTPGLLYNEQFF.

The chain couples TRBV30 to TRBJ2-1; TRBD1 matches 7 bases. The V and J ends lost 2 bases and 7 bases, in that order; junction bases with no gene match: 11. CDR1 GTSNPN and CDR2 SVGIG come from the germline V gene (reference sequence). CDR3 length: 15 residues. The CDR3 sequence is CAWSMTGTLKNEQFF. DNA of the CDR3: TGTGCCTGGAGTATGACAGGGACCCTAAAGAATGAGCAGTTCTTC.

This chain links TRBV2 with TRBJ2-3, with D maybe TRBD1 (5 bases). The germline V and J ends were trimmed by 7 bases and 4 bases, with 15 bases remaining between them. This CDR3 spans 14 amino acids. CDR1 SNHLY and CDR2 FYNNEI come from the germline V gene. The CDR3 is CASKTSGPADTQYF. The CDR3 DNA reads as TGTGCCAGCAAGACCTCAGGGCCCGCAGATACGCAGTATTTT.

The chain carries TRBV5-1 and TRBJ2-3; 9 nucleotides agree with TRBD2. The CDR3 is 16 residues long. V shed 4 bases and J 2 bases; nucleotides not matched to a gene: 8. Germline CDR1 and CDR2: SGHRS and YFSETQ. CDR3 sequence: CASSLGLARTTDTQYF. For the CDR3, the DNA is TGCGCCAGCAGCCTAGGACTAGCGCGAACCACAGATACGCAGTATTTT.

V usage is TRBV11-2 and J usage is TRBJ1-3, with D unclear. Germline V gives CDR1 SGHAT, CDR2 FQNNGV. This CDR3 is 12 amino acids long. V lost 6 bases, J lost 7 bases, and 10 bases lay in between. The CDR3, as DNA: TGTGCCAGCAGGGTAGATACGAACACCATATATTTT. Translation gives CASRVDTNTIYF.